Each of the 18 T cell receptor beta chains below was sequenced from the same sample in a study of monozygotic twins with inflammatory bowel disease. No DNA is given; TCRdb re-called the 5' RACE reads and lists each CDR3 protein once. The table lists more than 350,000 distinct CDR3 sequences. Material: blood. The receptors shown here come from a human donor with ulcerative colitis or Crohn's disease, or a healthy co-twin of an affected twin (not recorded which).

J is TRBJ1-1 and V is TRBV18. The CDR3 is 14 residues long. CDR1 KGHSH and CDR2 LQKENI come from the germline V gene. CDR3: CASSPGSGNTEAFF.

The CDR3 protein is CASSLGTYGSQPQLF. The V gene is TRBV5-1, the J gene TRBJ1-5. The CDR3 is 15 residues long. Germline CDR1 and CDR2: SGHRS and YFSETQ. The whole variable domain, remainder taken from reference TRBV5-1 and TRBJ1-5, is KAGVTQTPRYLIKTRGQQVTLSCSPISGHRSVSWYQQTPGQGLQFLFEYFSETQRNKGNFPGRFSGRQFSNSRSEMNVSTLELGDSALYLCASSLGTYGSQPQLFGDGTRLSIL.

The chain joins TRBV29-1 to TRBJ2-1; TCRdb outputs TRBD1, but without DNA this stays unchecked. The CDR3 spans 11 residues. Germline V gene sequence: CDR1 SQVTM, CDR2 ANQGSEA. The CDR3 is CSVAPYNEQFF.

The genes are TRBV20-1 and TRBJ1-2; TCRdb lists TRBD1, though no DNA is available to test this call. Germline CDR1 reads DFQATT; CDR2 reads SNEGSKA (reference sequence). The CDR3 runs 11 residues. The CDR3 sequence: CSADRGYGYTF.

The chain recombines TRBV20-1 with TRBJ2-5; the TRBD1 assignment by TCRdb is unverifiable without DNA. This CDR3 spans 14 amino acids. The V gene's germline CDR1 is DFQATT and CDR2 SNEGSKA (reference sequence). CDR3 residues: CSAQDDRGLETQYF.

The gene calls are TRBV18 and TRBJ1-1; TCRdb calls TRBD1, which cannot be checked without DNA. There are 14 residues in the CDR3. Germline CDR1 reads KGHSH; CDR2 reads LQKENI. CDR3 loop: CASSLAYRGPEAFF.

The chain uses TRBV29-1 and TRBJ1-1; without DNA, the TCRdb call of TRBD1 cannot be checked. Per germline, CDR1 SQVTM and CDR2 ANQGSEA. This CDR3 is built from 13 residues. CDR3 residues: CSAVGQGLTEAFF. Full variable domain (outside the CDR3, taken from reference TRBV29-1 and TRBJ1-1): SAVISQKPSRDICQRGTSLTIQCQVDSQVTMMFWYRQQPGQSLTLIATANQGSEATYESGFVIDKFPISRPNLTFSTLTVSNMSPEDSSIYLCSAVGQGLTEAFFGQGTRLTVV.

This sequence joins TRBV5-1 and TRBJ2-3; TCRdb indicates TRBD1, and absent DNA this call remains unverified. CDR1 is SGHRS, CDR2 YFSETQ, per germline. The CDR3 length is 19 residues. The CDR3 loop reads CASSRRTGGDPTNTDTQYF.

The chain links TRBV10-3 to TRBJ1-4. The CDR3 covers 13 residues. CDR1 is ENHRY, CDR2 SYGVKD, per germline. This CDR3 is CAIAGAGDEKLFF.

The chain employs TRBV6-2 or TRBV6-3 and TRBJ2-1; TCRdb outputs TRBD1, but without DNA this stays unchecked. The V gene's germline CDR1 is MNHEY and CDR2 SVGEGT. The length of the CDR3 is 16 residues. The chain's CDR3 is CASTIGGRDGYNEQFF.

The rearrangement joins TRBV20-1 to TRBJ2-1; TCRdb gives TRBD1 as the D gene, but with no DNA this cannot be confirmed. In germline, CDR1 is DFQATT, CDR2 SNEGSKA (reference sequence). The CDR3 totals 12 residues. CDR3 in amino acids: CSAATQGYEQFF.

This chain uses TRBV5-1 with TRBJ2-7; TCRdb picks TRBD2, but there is no DNA to check that call. Germline-derived CDR1 and CDR2 are SGHRS and YFSETQ. The CDR3 covers 15 residues. The CDR3 protein is CASSLESRASYEQYF.

The rearrangement joins TRBV20-1 to TRBJ2-5; TCRdb returns TRBD2, unconfirmable since there is no DNA. The germline CDR1 and CDR2 sequences are DFQATT and SNEGSKA (reference sequence). The CDR3 is 14 amino acids. This chain's CDR3 is CSARASGGRETQYF.

This chain joins TRBV5-1 and TRBJ2-7. This CDR3 has 12 residues. Germline values: CDR1 SGHRS, CDR2 YFSETQ. CDR3 region: CASSFTQDEQYF.

The chain employs TRBV20-1 and TRBJ2-1; TCRdb's D gene call, TRBD2, goes unchecked for lack of DNA. This CDR3 comprises 19 residues. Germline V gene lookup returns CDR1 DFQATT and CDR2 SNEGSKA (reference sequence). CDR3 region: CSASGIAGGGGSSYNEQFF.

The chain links TRBV29-1 to TRBJ1-5; the D call of TRBD1 rests on TCRdb alone, since no DNA is present to check it. This CDR3 comprises 13 residues. Germline-derived CDR1 and CDR2 are SQVTM and ANQGSEA. The CDR3 loop reads CSVQQGPGQPQHF. The entire variable domain, with the rest obtained from reference TRBV29-1 and TRBJ1-5, is as follows: SAVISQKPSRDICQRGTSLTIQCQVDSQVTMMFWYRQQPGQSLTLIATANQGSEATYESGFVIDKFPISRPNLTFSTLTVSNMSPEDSSIYLCSVQQGPGQPQHFGDGTRLSIL.

The gene calls are TRBV6-1 and TRBJ2-5; there is no DNA to check the TCRdb D call of TRBD1. This CDR3 contains 14 residues. Germline assignment: CDR1 MNHNS and CDR2 SASEGT. CDR3 residues: CASSRTGNPETQYF.

J is TRBJ2-3 and V is TRBV25-1. The germline CDR1 and CDR2 sequences are MGHDK and SYGVNS. The CDR3 consists of 14 residues. CDR3 sequence reads: CASSEFEVSDTQYF.